Presented here are 11 T cell receptor beta chains from one specimen sequenced in a study of shared clonotypes between healthy human individuals. Only in-frame clones appear in the TCRdb table, and some are missing; sequencing was by immunoSEQ multiplex PCR. Of around 180,000 clones detected, around 93% appear once; the ten largest clones hold about 0.07%. The source material was naive CD4+ T cells sorted from blood. The sample's subset: CD45RA+ positively selected. The origin of the receptors is a woman aged 30 to 39 in good health.

The chain carries TRBV28 and TRBJ1-1; D ambiguous. Germline-derived CDR1 and CDR2 are MDHEN and SYDVKM. Trimming took 4 bases from V and 0 from J, leaving 6 bases between them. This CDR3 contains 13 residues. CDR3: CASSSQVNTEAFF. CDR3 DNA: TGTGCCAGCAGTTCCCAGGTGAACACTGAAGCTTTCTTT.

The V call is TRBV28, the J call TRBJ1-1; 7 positions agree with TRBD1. CDR3 size: 17 residues. Per the germline V gene, CDR1 is MDHEN and CDR2 is SYDVKM. Unmatched junction bases numbered 16, after V lost 5 bases and J lost 4 bases. CDR3 sequence (DNA): TGTGCCAGCAGTCTACTAGGATCAAGGGGGCCGGGCACTGAAGCTTTCTTT. Translating it yields CASSLLGSRGPGTEAFF. Supplemented by reference TRBV28 and TRBJ1-1, the full variable domain reads DVKVTQSSRYLVKRTGEKVFLECVQDMDHENMFWYRQDPGLGLRLIYFSYDVKMKEKGDIPEGYSVSREKKERFSLILESASTNQTSMYLCASSLLGSRGPGTEAFFGQGTRLTVV.

The chain combines TRBV19 with TRBJ2-6; 7 bases are shared with TRBD1. Per the germline V gene, CDR1 is LNHDA and CDR2 is SQIVND (reference sequence). The CDR3 loop spans 14 amino acids. Germline trimming cut 6 bases from V and 2 bases from J; bases unmatched to any gene: 1. The CDR3 spells CASRQGTGANVLTF. The CDR3 coding sequence is TGTGCCAGTAGACAGGGGACTGGGGCCAACGTCCTGACTTTC.

The chain joins TRBV18 to TRBJ2-7, with 8 bases lining up with TRBD2. J was trimmed by 2 bases and V by 5 bases; bases with no gene match: 2. Germline assignment: CDR1 KGHSH and CDR2 LQKENI. This CDR3 is 13 amino acids long. The CDR3 nucleotides are TGTGCCAGCTCAAGGGGACTAGCCTACGAGCAGTACTTC. This gives the protein CASSRGLAYEQYF.

This clone came up once. This chain joins TRBV14 and TRBJ2-3, with 10 bases identical to TRBD2. The germline gives CDR1 SGHDN, CDR2 FVKESK. The J segment lost 2 bases and the V segment lost 4 bases, leaving 6 bases of the junction unmatched. CDR3 length: 16 residues. CDR3 nucleotide sequence: TGTGCCAGCAGCCGAAGGACTAGCGGTACCACAGATACGCAGTATTTT. It yields the protein CASSRRTSGTTDTQYF.

This rearrangement joins TRBV28 to TRBJ2-5; D unresolved. The CDR3 runs to 13 residues. The germline CDR1 and CDR2 sequences are MDHEN and SYDVKM. V dropped 5 bases and J dropped 5 bases, with 12 bases sitting between them. DNA of the CDR3: TGTGCCAGCAGTCCCCCCCCGACCGAGACCCAGTACTTC. Translation gives CASSPPPTETQYF.

This chain uses TRBV5-1 with TRBJ2-7; D remains ambiguous. This CDR3 spans 14 amino acids. Trimming took off 0 bases at V and 2 bases at J, with 9 bases between the two ends. Germline assignment: CDR1 SGHRS and CDR2 YFSETQ. The CDR3 protein is CASSLVNRAYEQYF. The CDR3 bases are TGCGCCAGCAGCTTGGTCAACAGAGCCTACGAGCAGTACTTC.

The rearrangement links TRBV19 to TRBJ2-3; D call uncertain. The CDR3 runs to 13 residues. The germline CDR1 and CDR2 sequences are LNHDA and SQIVND (reference sequence). With 3 bases removed from V and 2 bases from J, the gap between germline ends came to 6 bases. CDR3 nucleotide sequence: TGTGCCAGTAGTATGTCGGACACAGATACGCAGTATTTT. It specifies CASSMSDTDTQYF. The variable domain in full, with the rest retrieved from reference TRBV19 and TRBJ2-3, is DGGITQSPKYLFRKEGQNVTLSCEQNLNHDAMYWYRQDPGQGLRLIYYSQIVNDFQKGDIAEGYSVSREKKESFPLTVTSAQKNPTAFYLCASSMSDTDTQYFGPGTRLTVL.

The chain carries TRBV28 and TRBJ2-6; 8 nucleotides line up with TRBD1. V shed 5 bases and J 1 base; nucleotides not matched to a gene: 19. The CDR3 is 21 residues long. Per the germline V gene, CDR1 is MDHEN and CDR2 is SYDVKM. The CDR3 protein is CASSVHLGAGQGPSGANVLTF. The CDR3 nucleotides read TGTGCCAGCAGTGTACATTTAGGGGCCGGACAGGGTCCTTCTGGGGCCAACGTCCTGACTTTC.

This chain uses TRBV4-2 with TRBJ1-6; 10 nucleotides match TRBD1. The trim removed 0 bases at V and 7 bases at J, leaving 9 bases unmatched. Germline CDR1 and CDR2: LGHNA and YNFKEQ. The CDR3 totals 18 residues. CDR3 loop: CASSQESPGTGANSPLHF. DNA of the CDR3: TGTGCCAGCAGCCAAGAAAGTCCCGGGACAGGGGCGAATTCACCCCTCCACTTT.

V usage is TRBV30 and J usage is TRBJ2-7; 8 nucleotides agree with TRBD2. With V trimmed by 5 bases and J by 3 bases, 3 bases remained unmatched. Germline CDR1 GTSNPN, CDR2 SVGIG (reference sequence). The CDR3 is 12 residues long. CDR3 DNA: TGTGCCTGGGGGACTAGATTCTACGAGCAGTACTTC. Translation gives CAWGTRFYEQYF.